The T cell receptor (beta chain) described here comes from a study of T cell repertoires and Cas9 in healthy adults (dated by TCRdb to the late 2010s). The study in broad terms: Within the CD4 and CD8 compartments, the researchers characterized SpCas9-reactive T cells in terms of multi-effector potency, cytotoxicity and lineage determination. The study looked at preexisting T cell immunity to the Streptococcus pyogenes Cas9 nuclease (SpCas9), which is used in CRISPR gene editing.

Findings and caveats that apply to the study as a whole: SpCas9-reactive regulatory T cells were reported to mitigate proliferation and function of SpCas9-reactive effector T cells in vitro.

The CDR3 goes from the cysteine to the valine over 16 residues. Of all the DNA, just the CDR3 is kept, 48 bases in frame from base 1. The germline V gene sets CDR1 to SGHAT and CDR2 to FQNNGV. V is pared back by 4 bases and J by 2 bases, with 18 bases lying between the germline termini. Library preparation was by the immunoSEQ multiplex PCR assay. TCRdb holds this immuneACCESS table with in-frame rearrangements only. Some clones are missing; in checked studies, unresolved V genes explain under half, and the rest has no known cause. The sample data list tens of thousands of clones, and just under 95% of these were observed just once. Approximately 0.8% of the sample comes from the top ten. About this clone: No cognate antigen has been identified for it. No much larger clone exists at a distance of one base, and base qualities are not known.

Healthy humans were used as donors in the study. This TCR came from a human donor in good health. This receptor chain uses TRBV11-2 and TRBJ2-7; a confident D gene designation cannot be given. The specimen was CD4+ effector T cells (CD127+, CD25-, CD137-, CD154-) from PBMCs; culture status not recorded. The bases read TGTGCCAGCAGCTCAAAATCGGGCACAACTGCCTACGAGCAGTACGTC. Translated, this gives CASSSKSGTTAYEQYV.